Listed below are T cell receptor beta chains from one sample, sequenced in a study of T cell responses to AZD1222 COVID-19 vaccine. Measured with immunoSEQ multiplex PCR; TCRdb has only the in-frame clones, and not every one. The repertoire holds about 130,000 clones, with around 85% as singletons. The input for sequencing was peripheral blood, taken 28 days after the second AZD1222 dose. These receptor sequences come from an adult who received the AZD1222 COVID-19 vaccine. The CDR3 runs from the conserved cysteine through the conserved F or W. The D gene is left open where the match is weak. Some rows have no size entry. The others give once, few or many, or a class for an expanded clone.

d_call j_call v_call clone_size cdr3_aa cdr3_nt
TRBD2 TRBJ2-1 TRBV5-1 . CASSLEVAGGVDEQFF TGCGCCAGCAGCCTGGAGGTAGCGGGGGGTGTCGATGAGCAGTTCTTC
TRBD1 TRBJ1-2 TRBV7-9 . CASSQGPGQGQYGYTF TGTGCCAGCAGCCAGGGGCCGGGACAGGGCCAATATGGCTACACCTTC
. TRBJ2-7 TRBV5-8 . CASNSRPRSYEQYF TGTGCCAGCAACTCTCGGCCGAGATCCTACGAGCAGTACTTC
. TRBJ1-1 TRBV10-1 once CASKGLGSAFF TGCGCCAGCAAGGGGCTGGGGTCAGCTTTCTTT
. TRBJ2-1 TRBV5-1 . CASSVGTRSGGEQFF TGCGCCAGCAGCGTAGGGACAAGGTCTGGGGGTGAGCAGTTCTTC
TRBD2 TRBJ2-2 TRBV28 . CASSGGAVTGELFF TGTGCCAGCAGCGGGGGGGCGGTTACCGGGGAGCTGTTTTTT
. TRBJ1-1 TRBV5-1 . CASSSQTGNTEAFF TGCGCCAGCAGCTCCCAGACGGGGAACACTGAAGCTTTCTTT
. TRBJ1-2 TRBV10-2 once CASGSVSEGYTF TGCGCCAGCGGCTCTGTGTCCGAAGGCTACACCTTC
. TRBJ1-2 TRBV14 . CASSQVGYGYTF TGTGCCAGCAGCCAAGTGGGGTATGGCTACACCTTC
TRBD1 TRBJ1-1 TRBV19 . CASSWQGGTEAFF TGTGCCAGTAGTTGGCAGGGGGGTACTGAAGCTTTCTTT